The clone carrying this T cell receptor beta chain has more than one count but fewer than ten. Its target is unknown. cDNA prepared by RNA extraction and subsequent reverse transcription served as the template for sequencing. Profiling relied on immunoSEQ multiplex PCR, and the TCRdb table lists in-frame clones only, not all of them. The profile shows some 150,000 clones, about three fifths of them singletons. These data come from a study of CD8+ T cells in alopecia areata. Study details: A 6-month off-drug phase came after tofacitinib, which had lasted 6 to 18 months.

Trimming cost V 3 bases and J 10 bases, with 10 bases left between them. The CDR3 is 12 residues long. Germline assignment: CDR1 PRHDT and CDR2 FYEKMQ (reference sequence). Regarding the study as a whole: Scalp sample data also include resident alphabeta T cells from normal skin. Unlike in mice, where it was clearer, TCR sharing across patients was less clear, possibly HLA-related.

The receptor comes from a human donor with alopecia areata. The rearrangement joins TRBV13 to TRBJ2-1; D uncertain. This sample comprised CD4+ T cells sorted from blood, obtained at week 0. The CDR3 spells CASSLLQWEQFF. In nucleotides, the CDR3 is TGTGCCAGCAGCTTGCTCCAGTGGGAGCAGTTCTTC.